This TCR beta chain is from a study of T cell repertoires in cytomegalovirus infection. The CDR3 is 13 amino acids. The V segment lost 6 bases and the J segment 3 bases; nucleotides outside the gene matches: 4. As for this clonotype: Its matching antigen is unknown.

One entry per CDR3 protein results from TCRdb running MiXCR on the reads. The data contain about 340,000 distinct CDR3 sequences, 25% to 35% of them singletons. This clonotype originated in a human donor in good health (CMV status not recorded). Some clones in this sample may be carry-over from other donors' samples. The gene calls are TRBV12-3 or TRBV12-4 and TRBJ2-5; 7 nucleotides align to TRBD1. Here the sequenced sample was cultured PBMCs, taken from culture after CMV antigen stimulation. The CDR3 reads CASRPTGEETQYF. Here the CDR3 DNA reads TGTGCCAGCAGGCCTACAGGGGAAGAGACCCAGTACTTC.